Shown below are 14 T cell receptor beta chains from a single sample sequenced in a study of cytomegalovirus exposure and HLA in healthy donors. The PCR ran on 60 Vbeta and 13 Jbeta primers. Assay used: immunoSEQ multiplex PCR; TCRdb lists only in-frame clones, some missing. Among 95,000 to 150,000 clones listed, 81% were seen once. The specimen was PBMCs. These receptors all stem from a young man in good health and CMV-seropositive.

V gene TRBV9 combines with J gene TRBJ1-1, with D possibly being TRBD1 (5 bases). The CDR3 extends over 15 amino acids. Germline-derived CDR1 and CDR2 are SGDLS and YYNGEE. The germline V and J ends were trimmed by 4 bases and 4 bases, with 17 bases remaining between them. The CDR3 is CASSRLWGSGTEAFF. The CDR3 DNA follows: TGTGCCAGCAGCCGCCTATGGGGCAGTGGCACTGAAGCTTTCTTT.

The genes are TRBV5-1 and TRBJ2-3; D possibly corresponds to TRBD1 (7 bases). The CDR3 contains 13 residues. Trimming pared 0 bases from V and 9 bases from J, leaving 11 bases between. Germline loops: CDR1 SGHRS, CDR2 YFSETQ. The DNA for the CDR3 is TGCGCCAGCAGCTTGGCCTCAGGGGGGACGCAGTATTTT. Amino acids: CASSLASGGTQYF.

This sequence joins TRBV7-6 and TRBJ1-6; no clear D. V gave up 2 bases and J gave up 11 bases, with 13 bases separating them. Germline V gene data show CDR1 as SGHVS and CDR2 as FNYEAQ. This CDR3 is 14 amino acids long. CDR3 nucleotide sequence: TGTGCCAGCAGCTTATATCTTACTCTGGCACCCCTCCACTTT. Translation: CASSLYLTLAPLHF.

This chain uses TRBV7-9 with TRBJ1-5; perhaps TRBD1 as D (6 bases). This CDR3 has 17 amino acids. Germline CDR1 is SEHNR and CDR2 is FQNEAQ (reference sequence). V lost 0 bases and J 6 bases, leaving 18 bases between the germline ends. The CDR3 DNA reads TGTGCCAGCAGCTTAGCTCGGGCAGGGGTCCCCAGTCAGCCCCAGCATTTT. Protein sequence: CASSLARAGVPSQPQHF. Combining the CDR3 with reference TRBV7-9 and TRBJ1-5 gives the whole variable domain DTGVSQNPRHKITKRGQNVTFRCDPISEHNRLYWYRQTLGQGPEFLTYFQNEAQLEKSRLLSDRFSAERPKGSFSTLEIQRTEQGDSAMYLCASSLARAGVPSQPQHFGDGTRLSIL.

The V gene is TRBV5-6, the J gene TRBJ1-5; TRBD1 might be the D (6 bases). The CDR3 contains 14 residues. Trimming took off 2 bases at V and 3 bases at J, with 9 bases between the two ends. CDR1 is SGHDT, CDR2 YYEEEE, per germline. The CDR3 DNA is TGTGCCAGCAGCTTTTGGGACACCAATCAGCCCCAGCATTTT. It specifies CASSFWDTNQPQHF. The whole variable domain, filled in from reference TRBV5-6 and TRBJ1-5, reads DAGVTQSPTHLIKTRGQQVTLRCSPKSGHDTVSWYQQALGQGPQFIFQYYEEEERQRGNFPDRFSGHQFPNYSSELNVNALLLGDSALYLCASSFWDTNQPQHFGDGTRLSIL.

This chain uses TRBV5-1 with TRBJ2-5; D unresolved. Germline CDR1 and CDR2: SGHRS and YFSETQ. This CDR3 has 14 residues. The V end lost 7 bases, the J end lost 2 bases, and 15 bases lay between the germline ends. The CDR3: CASRKTTEQETQYF. The CDR3 coding sequence is TGCGCCAGCCGAAAGACAACAGAACAAGAGACCCAGTACTTC. Full variable domain (remainder filled in from reference TRBV5-1 and TRBJ2-5): KAGVTQTPRYLIKTRGQQVTLSCSPISGHRSVSWYQQTPGQGLQFLFEYFSETQRNKGNFPGRFSGRQFSNSRSEMNVSTLELGDSALYLCASRKTTEQETQYFGPGTRLLVL.

This clone was seen only once. V is TRBV7-8 and J is TRBJ1-2; no firm D call. This CDR3 spans 13 amino acids. Per the germline V gene, CDR1 is SGHVS and CDR2 is FQNEAQ. V shed 0 bases and J shed 8 bases, with 10 bases lying between them. CDR3 amino acids: CASSLAPNEGYTF. DNA of the CDR3: TGTGCCAGCAGCTTAGCCCCAAACGAGGGCTACACCTTC.

The V gene is TRBV5-1, the J gene TRBJ1-1, with D unclear. Germline V gives CDR1 SGHRS, CDR2 YFSETQ. The CDR3 extends over 12 amino acids. V shed 4 bases and J shed 8 bases, with 12 bases lying between them. CDR3 in amino acids: CASSPDGEEAFF. The CDR3 DNA follows: TGCGCCAGCAGCCCCGACGGGGAGGAAGCTTTCTTT.

The V and J genes are TRBV16 and TRBJ2-1; TRBD2 aligns across 7 bases. Germline CDR1 KGHSY, CDR2 FQNENV. There are 14 residues in the CDR3. Trimming cost V 9 bases and J 6 bases; bases outside gene matches: 11. CDR3: CASRPPGGGNEQFF. The CDR3 bases are TGTGCCAGTCGGCCCCCGGGGGGAGGCAATGAGCAGTTCTTC.

The chain carries TRBV29-1 and TRBJ2-7, with 10 bases aligning to TRBD2. The germline V gene has CDR1 SQVTM and CDR2 ANQGSEA. CDR3 size: 12 residues. J was trimmed by 7 bases and V by 2 bases; bases with no gene match: 2. The chain's CDR3 is CSVELAGEEQYF. CDR3 coding DNA: TGCAGCGTTGAACTAGCGGGAGAAGAGCAGTACTTC.

This clone has a single count. The chain carries TRBV9 and TRBJ2-2; D call uncertain. The CDR3 contains 14 residues. V was trimmed by 4 bases and J by 5 bases, leaving 12 bases between them. Per the germline V gene, CDR1 is SGDLS and CDR2 is YYNGEE. The CDR3 coding sequence is TGTGCCAGCAGCCCCCACGGTGAAACCGGGGAGCTGTTTTTT. This sequence encodes CASSPHGETGELFF.

J is TRBJ2-2 and V is TRBV29-1; TRBD1 agrees at 7 bases. The CDR3 runs 14 residues. With V trimmed by 5 bases and J by 4 bases, 7 bases remained unmatched. The germline V gene encodes CDR1 SQVTM and CDR2 ANQGSEA. CDR3 nucleotides: TGCAGCGTTTCCACAGGGGTGGGCACCGGGGAGCTGTTTTTT. Translation gives CSVSTGVGTGELFF.

This clone was observed once. J is TRBJ2-3 and V is TRBV2, with D hard to call. Germline V lookup: CDR1 SNHLY, CDR2 FYNNEI. Deletions cut 8 bases from V and 4 bases from J, with 16 bases between. The CDR3 consists of 14 residues. CDR3 DNA sequence: TGTGCCAGCTCAAAATGGGCTCAACCAGATACGCAGTATTTT. Encoded protein: CASSKWAQPDTQYF.

The chain couples TRBV10-3 to TRBJ2-7; 11 bases map to TRBD2. V shed 4 bases, J shed 1 base, and the junction held 12 bases outside the gene matches. The CDR3 runs 18 residues. Germline CDR1 ENHRY, CDR2 SYGVKD. The CDR3 DNA reads as TGTGCCATCAGTGTAGCGGGAGGGCCCAGTCATGCATCCTACGAGCAGTACTTC. Translated: CAISVAGGPSHASYEQYF.